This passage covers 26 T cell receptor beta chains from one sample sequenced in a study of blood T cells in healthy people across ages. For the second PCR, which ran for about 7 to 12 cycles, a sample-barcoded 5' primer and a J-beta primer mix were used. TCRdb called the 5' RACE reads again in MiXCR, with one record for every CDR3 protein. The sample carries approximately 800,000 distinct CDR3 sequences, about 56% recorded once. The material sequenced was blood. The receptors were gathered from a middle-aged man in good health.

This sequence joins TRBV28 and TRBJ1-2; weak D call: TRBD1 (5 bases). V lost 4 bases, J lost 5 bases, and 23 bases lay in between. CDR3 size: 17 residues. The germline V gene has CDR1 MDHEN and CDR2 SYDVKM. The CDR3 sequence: CASSSDRGYTTTYGYTF. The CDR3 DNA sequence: TGTGCCAGCAGTTCAGACAGAGGTTACACTACCACTTATGGCTACACCTTC.

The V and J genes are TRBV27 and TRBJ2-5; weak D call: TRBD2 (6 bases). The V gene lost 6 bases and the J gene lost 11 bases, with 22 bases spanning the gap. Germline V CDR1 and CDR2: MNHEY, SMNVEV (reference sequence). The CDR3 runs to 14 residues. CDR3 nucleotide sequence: TGTGCCAGCAGCATACCGGGACTCGACAATGAGCAGTACTTC. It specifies CASSIPGLDNEQYF.

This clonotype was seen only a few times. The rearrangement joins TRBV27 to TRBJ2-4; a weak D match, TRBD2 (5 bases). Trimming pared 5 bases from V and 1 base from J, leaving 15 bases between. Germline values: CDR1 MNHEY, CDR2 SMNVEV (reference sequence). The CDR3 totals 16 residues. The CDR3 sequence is CASSPSSRGAKNIQYF. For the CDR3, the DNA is TGTGCCAGCAGTCCGTCTAGTCGGGGTGCCAAAAACATTCAGTACTTC.

The CDR3 loop reads CASSFGAAVQETQYF. CDR3 nucleotides: TGTGCCAGCAGTTTTGGGGCAGCCGTTCAAGAGACCCAGTACTTC. This rearrangement joins TRBV28 to TRBJ2-5; a weak D match, TRBD1 (5 bases). V lost 3 bases, J lost 2 bases, and 13 bases lay in between. The CDR3 has 15 amino acids. Germline V CDR1 and CDR2: MDHEN, SYDVKM.

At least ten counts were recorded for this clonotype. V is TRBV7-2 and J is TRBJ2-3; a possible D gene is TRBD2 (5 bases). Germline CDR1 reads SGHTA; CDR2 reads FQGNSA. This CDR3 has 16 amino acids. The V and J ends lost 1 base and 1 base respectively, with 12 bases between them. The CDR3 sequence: CASSLGIGRGTDTQYF. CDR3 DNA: TGTGCCAGCAGCTTAGGTATAGGGCGGGGCACAGATACGCAGTATTTT. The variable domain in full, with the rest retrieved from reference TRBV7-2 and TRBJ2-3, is GAGVSQSPSNKVTEKGKDVELRCDPISGHTALYWYRQSLGQGLEFLIYFQGNSAPDKSGLPSDRFSAERTGGSVSTLTIQRTQQEDSAVYLCASSLGIGRGTDTQYFGPGTRLTVL.

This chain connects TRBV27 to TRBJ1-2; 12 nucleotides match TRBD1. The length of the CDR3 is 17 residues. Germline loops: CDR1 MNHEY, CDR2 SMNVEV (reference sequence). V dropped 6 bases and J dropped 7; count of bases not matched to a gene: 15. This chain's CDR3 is CASRQGQGAPGLCGYTF. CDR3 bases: TGTGCCAGCAGACAGGGACAGGGGGCGCCGGGACTTTGTGGCTACACCTTC.

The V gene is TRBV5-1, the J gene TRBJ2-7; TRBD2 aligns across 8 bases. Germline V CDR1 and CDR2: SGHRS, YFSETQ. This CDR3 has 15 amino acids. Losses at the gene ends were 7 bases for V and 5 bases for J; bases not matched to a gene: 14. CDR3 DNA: TGCGCCAGCTCAACGGTAGCGGGAAGTAGAGACGAGCAGTACTTC. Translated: CASSTVAGSRDEQYF.

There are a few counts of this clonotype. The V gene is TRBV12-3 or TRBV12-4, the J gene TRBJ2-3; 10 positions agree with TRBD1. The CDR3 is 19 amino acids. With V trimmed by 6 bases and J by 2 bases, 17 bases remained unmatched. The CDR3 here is CASSHGTGVFREDTDTQYF. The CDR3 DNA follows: TGTGCCAGCAGCCACGGGACAGGGGTTTTTAGGGAAGACACAGATACGCAGTATTTT.

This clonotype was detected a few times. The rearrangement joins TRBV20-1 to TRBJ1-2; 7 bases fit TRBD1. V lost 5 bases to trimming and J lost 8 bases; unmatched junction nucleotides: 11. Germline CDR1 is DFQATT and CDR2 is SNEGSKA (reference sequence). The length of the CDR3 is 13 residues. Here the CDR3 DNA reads TGCAGTGCTCTGGGGGGACAGATCATGGGCTACACCTTC. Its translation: CSALGGQIMGYTF.

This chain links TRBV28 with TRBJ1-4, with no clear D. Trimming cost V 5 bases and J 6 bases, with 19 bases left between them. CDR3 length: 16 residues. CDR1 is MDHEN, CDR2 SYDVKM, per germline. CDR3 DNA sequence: TGTGCCAGCAGTGTACTCCTTGCTACAGATTATGAAAAACTGTTTTTT. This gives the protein CASSVLLATDYEKLFF.

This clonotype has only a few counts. The CDR3 reads CASSFPRVPGSGYTF. DNA of the CDR3: TGTGCCAGCAGTTTTCCCAGGGTTCCAGGCTCTGGCTACACCTTC. The genes are TRBV6-2 or TRBV6-3 and TRBJ1-2; maybe TRBD1 (5 bases). In germline, CDR1 is MNHEY, CDR2 SVGEGT. CDR3 length equals 15 residues. V lost 4 bases to trimming and J lost 7 bases, with 19 bases between them.

The CDR3 coding sequence is TGTGCCAGCAGTTTTACCCCAGGGAGTTCGGGGGAGACCCAGTACTTC. It is translated as CASSFTPGSSGETQYF. V is TRBV28 and J is TRBJ2-5, with D perhaps matching TRBD1 or TRBD2 (5 bases each). CDR3 length equals 16 residues. Trimming pared 3 bases from V and 5 bases from J, leaving 19 bases between. Germline CDR1 is MDHEN and CDR2 is SYDVKM.

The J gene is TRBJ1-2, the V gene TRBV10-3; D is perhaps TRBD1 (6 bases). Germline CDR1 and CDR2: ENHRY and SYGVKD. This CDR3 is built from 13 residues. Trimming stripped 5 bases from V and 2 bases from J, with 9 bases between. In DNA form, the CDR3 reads TGTGCCATCAGTCGGGACAACAACTATGGCTACACCTTC. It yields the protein CAISRDNNYGYTF.

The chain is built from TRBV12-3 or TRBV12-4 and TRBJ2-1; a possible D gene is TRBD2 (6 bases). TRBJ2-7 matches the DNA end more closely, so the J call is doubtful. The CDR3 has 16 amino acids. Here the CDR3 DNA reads TGTGCCAGCAGTTTAGCTAGCGGACTCTCCTACAATGAGCAGTACTTC. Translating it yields CASSLASGLSYNEQYF.

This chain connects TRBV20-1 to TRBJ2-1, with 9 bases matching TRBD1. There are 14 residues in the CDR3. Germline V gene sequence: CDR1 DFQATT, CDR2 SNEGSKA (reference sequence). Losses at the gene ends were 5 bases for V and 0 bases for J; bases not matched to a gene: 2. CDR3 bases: TGCAGTGCTTGGGACAGGGACTCCTACAATGAGCAGTTCTTC. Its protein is CSAWDRDSYNEQFF.

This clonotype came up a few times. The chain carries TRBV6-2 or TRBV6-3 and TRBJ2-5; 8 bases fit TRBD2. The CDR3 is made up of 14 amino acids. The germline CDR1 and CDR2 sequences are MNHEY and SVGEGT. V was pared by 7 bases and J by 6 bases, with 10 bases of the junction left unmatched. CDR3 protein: CASNIGGLVQTQYF. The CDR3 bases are TGTGCCAGCAATATAGGGGGACTAGTTCAGACCCAGTACTTC.

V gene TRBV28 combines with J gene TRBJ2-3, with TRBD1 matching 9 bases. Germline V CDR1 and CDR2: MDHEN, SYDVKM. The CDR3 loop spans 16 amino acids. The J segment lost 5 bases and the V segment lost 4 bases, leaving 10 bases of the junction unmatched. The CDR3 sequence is CASSSTGGEVGDTQYF. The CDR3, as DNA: TGTGCCAGCAGTTCTACAGGGGGCGAAGTGGGAGATACGCAGTATTTT.

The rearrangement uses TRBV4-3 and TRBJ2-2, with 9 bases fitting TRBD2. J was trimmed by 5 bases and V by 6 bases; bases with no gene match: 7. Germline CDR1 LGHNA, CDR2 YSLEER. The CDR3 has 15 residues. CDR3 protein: CASRLTSGQTGELFF. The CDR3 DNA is TGCGCCAGCAGACTTACTAGCGGGCAAACCGGGGAGCTGTTTTTT.

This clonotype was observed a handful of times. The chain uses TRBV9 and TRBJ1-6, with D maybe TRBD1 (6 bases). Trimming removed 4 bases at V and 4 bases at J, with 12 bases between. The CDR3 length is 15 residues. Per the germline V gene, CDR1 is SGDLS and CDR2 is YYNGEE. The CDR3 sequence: CASSRRQGYNSPLHF. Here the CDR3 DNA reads TGTGCCAGCAGCCGCCGGCAGGGGTATAATTCACCCCTCCACTTT.

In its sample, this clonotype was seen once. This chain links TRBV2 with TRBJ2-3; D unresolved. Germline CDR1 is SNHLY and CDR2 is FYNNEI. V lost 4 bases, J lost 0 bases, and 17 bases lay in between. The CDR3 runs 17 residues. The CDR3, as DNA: TGTGCCAGCAGTGCCCGAGTAGGTATAGCTAGCACAGATACGCAGTATTTT. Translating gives CASSARVGIASTDTQYF.

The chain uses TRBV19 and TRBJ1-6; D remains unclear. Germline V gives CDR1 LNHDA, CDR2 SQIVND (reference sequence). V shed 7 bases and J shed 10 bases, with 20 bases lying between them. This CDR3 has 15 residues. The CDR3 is CASTTRGLMHSPLHF. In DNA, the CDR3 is TGTGCCAGTACAACGCGAGGCCTAATGCACTCACCCCTCCACTTT.

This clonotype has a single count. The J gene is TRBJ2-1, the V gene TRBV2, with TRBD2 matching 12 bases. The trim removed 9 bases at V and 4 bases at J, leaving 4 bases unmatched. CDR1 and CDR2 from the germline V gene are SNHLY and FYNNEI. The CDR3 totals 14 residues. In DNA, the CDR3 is TGTGCCAGTAAGCTAGCGGGGGGGTACAATGAGCAGTTCTTC. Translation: CASKLAGGYNEQFF.

The CDR3 nucleotides read TGTGCCAGTAGTCTCGGGGGAGGGGGGGCATATGAGACCCAGTACTTC. Translation: CASSLGGGGAYETQYF. The chain has TRBV19 and TRBJ2-5; D perhaps matches TRBD2 (7 bases). The ends were cut back, 5 bases at V and 5 bases at J, with 21 bases in the middle. Germline V gene data show CDR1 as LNHDA and CDR2 as SQIVND (reference sequence). The length of the CDR3 is 16 residues.

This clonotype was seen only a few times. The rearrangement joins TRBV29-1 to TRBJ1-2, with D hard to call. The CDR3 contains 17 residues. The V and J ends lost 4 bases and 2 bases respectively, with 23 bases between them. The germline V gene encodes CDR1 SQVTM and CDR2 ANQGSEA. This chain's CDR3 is CSVGFLADRGNNYGYTF. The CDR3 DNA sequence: TGCAGCGTTGGGTTTTTAGCGGATCGCGGAAACAACTATGGCTACACCTTC.

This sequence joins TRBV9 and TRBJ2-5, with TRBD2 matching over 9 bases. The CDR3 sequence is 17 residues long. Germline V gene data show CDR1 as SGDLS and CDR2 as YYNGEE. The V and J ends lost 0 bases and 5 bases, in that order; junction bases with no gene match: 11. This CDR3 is CASSVDPSGGRLETQYF. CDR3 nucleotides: TGTGCCAGCAGCGTAGATCCGAGCGGGGGGCGGTTGGAGACCCAGTACTTC.

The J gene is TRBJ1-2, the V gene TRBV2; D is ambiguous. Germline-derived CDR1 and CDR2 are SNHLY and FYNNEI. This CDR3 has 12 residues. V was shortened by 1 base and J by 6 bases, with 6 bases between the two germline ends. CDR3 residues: CASSEERDGYTF. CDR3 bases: TGTGCCAGCAGTGAAGAAAGGGATGGCTACACCTTC. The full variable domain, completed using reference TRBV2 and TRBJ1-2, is EPEVTQTPSHQVTQMGQEVILRCVPISNHLYFYWYRQILGQKVEFLVSFYNNEISEKSEIFDDQFSVERPDGSNFTLKIRSTKLEDSAMYFCASSEERDGYTFGSGTRLTVV.